Each of the 27 T cell receptor beta chains below was sequenced from the same sample in a study of T cell responses to AZD1222 COVID-19 vaccine listed by TCRdb under 2021. Reading the label with the study, this specimen's time point is: baseline before first vaccination. This specimen's treatment or condition label, per the study, means: meningococcal conjugate vaccine given as trial control. Receptor libraries were prepared by the immunoSEQ multiplex PCR assay. In TCRdb, the immuneACCESS table is reduced to in-frame sequences with V and J assigned. These tables do not hold every clone; where another copy was compared, an unresolved V gene accounts for under half, and the others remain unexplained. Counted in this sample were 130,000 or so clones; more than 85% of them appeared once. The top ten constitute 0.91% of the sample. Sequencing used peripheral blood, obtained on day 0 of MenACWY control vaccination. These receptors were taken from an adult in good health.

This chain joins TRBV6-5 and TRBJ1-2; tentative D call: TRBD1 (6 bases). CDR1 and CDR2 from the germline V gene are MNHEY and SVGAGI. V was cut by 5 bases and J by 5 bases, with 9 bases left in between. The CDR3 spans 12 residues. The CDR3 region has the DNA TGTGCCAGCAGTCTCAGGGGTTATGGCTACACCTTC. Encoded protein: CASSLRGYGYTF.

The rearrangement uses TRBV5-1 and TRBJ1-1; perhaps TRBD1 as D (5 bases). CDR1 SGHRS and CDR2 YFSETQ come from the germline V gene. This CDR3 is 13 amino acids long. V was pared by 4 bases and J by 4 bases, with 11 bases between. The CDR3 DNA is TGCGCCAGCAGCCGGGGGAAGGGCACTGAAGCTTTCTTT. It encodes CASSRGKGTEAFF.

This clone was detected once. The chain couples TRBV7-9 to TRBJ1-1; D remains ambiguous. Germline V gene data show CDR1 as SEHNR and CDR2 as FQNEAQ (reference sequence). The V end lost 4 bases, the J end lost 7 bases, and 10 bases lay between the germline ends. This CDR3 has 12 residues. CDR3 amino acids: CASSSESREAFF. The CDR3, as DNA: TGTGCCAGCAGCTCCGAAAGTCGTGAAGCTTTCTTT.

V is TRBV19 and J is TRBJ1-5; D unclear. Germline V gives CDR1 LNHDA, CDR2 SQIVND (reference sequence). The CDR3 has 13 amino acids. Trimming stripped 6 bases from V and 6 bases from J, with 12 bases between. In nucleotides, the CDR3 is TGTGCCAGTAGCACACAATCTGGTCAGCCCCAGCATTTT. Translating it yields CASSTQSGQPQHF.

The chain carries TRBV5-5 and TRBJ1-4, with no clear D. Germline CDR1 SGHKS, CDR2 YYEKEE (reference sequence). V shed 2 bases and J shed 5 bases, with 13 bases lying between them. The CDR3 extends over 15 amino acids. CDR3 in amino acids: CASSLLGQRNEKLFF. In nucleotides, the CDR3 is TGTGCCAGCAGCTTATTAGGTCAACGGAATGAAAAACTGTTTTTT.

The chain combines TRBV4-1 with TRBJ1-4, with 8 bases fitting TRBD1. There are 16 residues in the CDR3. J was trimmed by 4 bases and V by 2 bases; bases with no gene match: 6. In germline, CDR1 is MGHRA, CDR2 YSYEKL. Here the CDR3 reads CASSQMGQAYNEKLFF. The CDR3 bases are TGCGCCAGCAGCCAAATGGGACAGGCATATAATGAAAAACTGTTTTTT.

The chain is built from TRBV4-2 and TRBJ2-3, with TRBD2 matching over 11 bases. Per germline, CDR1 LGHNA and CDR2 YNFKEQ. The CDR3 runs to 16 residues. With V trimmed by 3 bases and J by 1 base, 3 bases remained unmatched. The CDR3 sequence is CASSQVAGGGTDTQYF. As DNA, the CDR3 is TGTGCCAGCAGCCAGGTAGCGGGGGGGGGCACAGATACGCAGTATTTT.

This clone was counted a few times. This rearrangement joins TRBV25-1 to TRBJ2-5; D is ambiguous. Deletions cut 4 bases from V and 5 bases from J, with 14 bases between. Looked up from germline, CDR1 is MGHDK and CDR2 is SYGVNS. CDR3 length: 14 amino acids. CDR3 in amino acids: CASSAMVGRETQYF. The DNA for the CDR3 is TGTGCCAGCAGTGCAATGGTAGGGCGGGAGACCCAGTACTTC.

This clone was detected only once. The chain links TRBV6-4 to TRBJ2-1; 8 positions match TRBD2. CDR3 length equals 16 residues. Germline CDR1 reads MRHNA; CDR2 reads SNTAGT. The V segment lost 5 bases and the J segment 8 bases; nucleotides outside the gene matches: 14. The CDR3 coding sequence is TGTGCCAGCAGTCCTCTTTCGGGGGGGCCAGGGGATGAGCAGTTCTTC. It encodes CASSPLSGGPGDEQFF.

The V call is TRBV19, the J call TRBJ1-2; unclear D gene. V shed 5 bases and J shed 3 bases, with 7 bases lying between them. Germline values: CDR1 LNHDA, CDR2 SQIVND (reference sequence). The CDR3 has 12 amino acids. DNA for the CDR3: TGTGCCAGTAGTCGGACTGACTATGGCTACACCTTC. It is translated as CASSRTDYGYTF. The variable domain in full, with the rest retrieved from reference TRBV19 and TRBJ1-2, is DGGITQSPKYLFRKEGQNVTLSCEQNLNHDAMYWYRQDPGQGLRLIYYSQIVNDFQKGDIAEGYSVSREKKESFPLTVTSAQKNPTAFYLCASSRTDYGYTFGSGTRLTVV.

This sequence joins TRBV6-5 and TRBJ2-1, with 10 nucleotides matching TRBD2. CDR1 and CDR2 (germline): MNHEY, SVGAGI. This CDR3 is built from 15 residues. V lost 7 bases, J lost 0 bases, and 3 bases stayed unmatched. This CDR3 is CASTPSGSSYNEQFF. The CDR3 DNA reads as TGTGCCAGCACCCCTAGCGGGAGCTCCTACAATGAGCAGTTCTTC.

The CDR3 region has the DNA TGTGCCAGCAGCTTAACCACAGGGGAGGTTTTTGGCTACACCTTC. As protein: CASSLTTGEVFGYTF. This sequence joins TRBV7-9 and TRBJ1-2; 7 bases line up with TRBD1. This CDR3 comprises 15 residues. Trimming took 2 bases from V and 7 from J; bases not matched to a gene: 10. Germline V gene sequence: CDR1 SEHNR, CDR2 FQNEAQ (reference sequence).

The chain joins TRBV24-1 to TRBJ2-5, with TRBD1 identical over 9 bases. This CDR3 has 15 amino acids. Per the germline V gene, CDR1 is KGHDR and CDR2 is SFDVKD. V was pared by 2 bases and J by 5 bases, with 5 bases of the junction left unmatched. The DNA of the CDR3 is TGTGCCACCAGTGATTGGGGACAGGGAAGGGAGACCCAGTACTTC. Translated, it gives CATSDWGQGRETQYF.

This rearrangement joins TRBV15 to TRBJ1-3; 8 bases map to TRBD1. CDR3 length: 16 amino acids. J lost 1 base, V lost 0 bases, and 2 bases had no gene match. Germline loops: CDR1 LNHNV, CDR2 YYDKDF (reference sequence). The CDR3: CATSRDRDRSGNTIYF. The CDR3 nucleotides read TGTGCCACCAGCAGAGACAGGGACAGGTCTGGAAACACCATATATTTT.

The J gene is TRBJ2-7, the V gene TRBV30; possibly TRBD1 for D (5 bases). Trimming took off 0 bases at V and 3 bases at J, with 24 bases between the two ends. Per germline, CDR1 GTSNPN and CDR2 SVGIG (reference sequence). This CDR3 comprises 18 residues. In DNA, the CDR3 is TGTGCCTGGAGTGTACGCCTTCTTCTGAGACAGAGTCACTACGAGCAGTACTTC. As protein: CAWSVRLLLRQSHYEQYF.

The chain links TRBV5-8 to TRBJ2-3; either TRBD1 or TRBD2 may fit D (6 bases each). Deletions cut 1 base from V and 6 bases from J, with 21 bases between. Germline V gives CDR1 SGHTS, CDR2 YDEGEE. CDR3 length equals 17 residues. The CDR3 region has the DNA TGTGCCAGCAGCTTGTTCTACGGGGGCAAAACTGACGATACGCAGTATTTT. This translates into CASSLFYGGKTDDTQYF.

This chain links TRBV14 with TRBJ2-2; D unclear. Germline lookup yields CDR1 SGHDN and CDR2 FVKESK. V lost 7 bases and J 5 bases, leaving 8 bases between the germline ends. This CDR3 spans 12 amino acids. CDR3 DNA sequence: TGTGCCAGCATCATTGATACCGGGGAGCTGTTTTTT. Protein product: CASIIDTGELFF.

J is TRBJ2-1 and V is TRBV30; 8 bases agree with TRBD1. Germline CDR1 is GTSNPN and CDR2 is SVGIG (reference sequence). The trim removed 5 bases at V and 5 bases at J, leaving 8 bases unmatched. The CDR3 loop spans 14 amino acids. The CDR3 sequence is CAWAQGGFHNEQFF. The CDR3 DNA reads TGTGCCTGGGCACAGGGGGGTTTTCACAATGAGCAGTTCTTC.

This chain's CDR3 is CASRALGASSSYNEQFF. CDR3 sequence (DNA): TGTGCCAGCAGAGCTCTCGGGGCCAGCAGCTCCTACAATGAGCAGTTCTTC. The chain recombines TRBV9 with TRBJ2-1, with D perhaps TRBD1 or TRBD2 (5 bases each). The ends were cut back, 5 bases at V and 0 bases at J, with 18 bases in the middle. CDR3 size: 17 residues. Per germline, CDR1 SGDLS and CDR2 YYNGEE.

The V and J genes are TRBV12-3 or TRBV12-4 and TRBJ2-3; D gene unclear. The V end lost 3 bases, the J end lost 7 bases, and 8 bases lay between the germline ends. The CDR3 totals 12 residues. DNA of the CDR3: TGTGCCAGCAGTTTCGACGGGCATACGCAGTATTTT. It is translated as CASSFDGHTQYF.

The rearrangement links TRBV6-4 to TRBJ2-3; D is undetermined. This CDR3 has 14 residues. Trimming shortened V by 5 bases and J by 1 base, and 10 bases separated the two germline ends. Germline V CDR1 and CDR2: MRHNA, SNTAGT. The CDR3 spells CASSQVGGTDTQYF. CDR3 nucleotides: TGTGCCAGCAGTCAGGTTGGGGGCACAGATACGCAGTATTTT.

The gene calls are TRBV9 and TRBJ1-5; D might be TRBD1 (5 bases). V was cut by 5 bases and J by 3 bases, with 15 bases left in between. Looked up from germline, CDR1 is SGDLS and CDR2 is YYNGEE. The CDR3 extends over 15 amino acids. The CDR3 DNA reads as TGTGCCAGCAGTGCCGGGACGACCCCCAATCAGCCCCAGCATTTT. This codes for CASSAGTTPNQPQHF.

The chain recombines TRBV5-4 with TRBJ2-2; D might be TRBD1 (6 bases). The V end lost 0 bases, the J end lost 7 bases, and 10 bases lay between the germline ends. The germline V gene has CDR1 SGHNT and CDR2 YYREEE (reference sequence). This CDR3 is built from 14 residues. DNA for the CDR3: TGTGCCAGCAGCTTGGGACAGGCGATCGGGGAGCTGTTTTTT. It yields the protein CASSLGQAIGELFF.

The J gene is TRBJ1-2, the V gene TRBV7-2; 7 bases agree with TRBD1. V lost 3 bases, J lost 3 bases, and 13 bases stayed unmatched. The CDR3 sequence is 17 residues long. Germline CDR1 and CDR2: SGHTA and FQGNSA. The CDR3 nucleotides read TGTGCCAGCAGCTTGCTAGGGGGGACAGAGAGCGACTATGGCTACACCTTC. This translates into CASSLLGGTESDYGYTF. Together with reference TRBV7-2 and TRBJ1-2, the CDR3 gives the full variable domain: GAGVSQSPSNKVTEKGKDVELRCDPISGHTALYWYRQSLGQGLEFLIYFQGNSAPDKSGLPSDRFSAERTGGSVSTLTIQRTQQEDSAVYLCASSLLGGTESDYGYTFGSGTRLTVV.

The chain carries TRBV5-1 and TRBJ2-1, with TRBD1 matching over 7 bases. The CDR3 spans 16 residues. Germline CDR1 SGHRS, CDR2 YFSETQ. Losses at the gene ends were 3 bases for V and 0 bases for J; bases not matched to a gene: 6. CDR3: CASSSYRGSSYNEQFF. CDR3 nucleotide sequence: TGCGCCAGCAGCTCTTACAGGGGTAGCTCCTACAATGAGCAGTTCTTC.

The chain is built from TRBV19 and TRBJ1-5; tentatively, D is TRBD1 (6 bases). This CDR3 comprises 15 residues. Deletions cut 8 bases from V and 5 bases from J, with 19 bases between. CDR1 is LNHDA and CDR2 is SQIVND in the germline V gene (reference sequence). CDR3 in DNA: TGTGCCAGTGGGGACTTTTTGGGGGGGCATCAGCCCCAGCATTTT. Translation gives CASGDFLGGHQPQHF.

The J gene is TRBJ2-5, the V gene TRBV10-2; the D gene is possibly TRBD1 (6 bases). The CDR3 is 15 amino acids. V lost 3 bases and J lost 6, with 17 bases in between. Per germline, CDR1 WSHSY and CDR2 SAAADI. CDR3 in DNA: TGCGCCAGCAGTGAACCAGGGGTTGTGAAAAAGACCCAGTACTTC. Amino acid sequence: CASSEPGVVKKTQYF.